These T cell receptor beta chains were read from a single sample in a study of blood T cell repertoires in COVID-19. Profiling relied on immunoSEQ multiplex PCR, and the TCRdb table lists in-frame clones only, not all of them. The sample has tens of thousands of clones; 65% to 90% are singletons. Sequenced: peripheral blood. Receptors originate from a woman in her fifties or sixties with active COVID-19. Both conserved end residues are part of each CDR3. D genes are given only for firm matches. The listing skips clone size in some rows; elsewhere it reads once, few, many or a size class.

>TRBV2|.|TRBJ1-3|.
TGTGCCAGCATGGATTTCAGGGGATCAGGAAACACCATATATTTT
CASMDFRGSGNTIYF
>TRBV15|.|TRBJ2-7|.
TGTGCCACCAGCAGAGGCACTACCCCCGAGCAGTACTTC
CATSRGTTPEQYF
>TRBV24-1|TRBD2|TRBJ2-3|.
TGTGCCACCAGTGGGCTAGCGGGGGGGCCAGATACGCAGTATTTT
CATSGLAGGPDTQYF
>TRBV6-1|.|TRBJ1-2|once
TGTGCCAGCAGTGATGGGGGCAGGCTATTTAACTATGGCTACACCTTC
CASSDGGRLFNYGYTF
>TRBV5-4|.|TRBJ2-3|.
TGTGCCAGCAGCTTGGCGGGAGCCTTAGCAGATACGCAGTATTTT
CASSLAGALADTQYF
>TRBV27|.|TRBJ2-1|.
TGTGCCAGCAGCCGCGGTGGAGGGATGTACAATGAGCAGTTCTTC
CASSRGGGMYNEQFF
>TRBV19|.|TRBJ2-1|.
TGTGCCAGTAGTATGAGAGAATCCTACAATGAGCAGTTCTTC
CASSMRESYNEQFF
>TRBV9|.|TRBJ2-2|.
TGTGCCAGCAGCGTAGCACCGGTTCGAGACACCGGGGAGCTGTTTTTT
CASSVAPVRDTGELFF
>TRBV10-3|.|TRBJ2-7|.
TGTGCCATCAGTGACCAGGGATACGAGCAGTACTTC
CAISDQGYEQYF
>TRBV7-3|TRBD1|TRBJ2-5|.
TGTGCCAGCAGCCAACAGGGGGGTGAGACCCAGTACTTC
CASSQQGGETQYF
>TRBV29-1|TRBD2|TRBJ2-1|.
TGCAGCGTTGAGGCCCGTAGCGGGGAGATCCAGGGTGAGCAGTTCTTC
CSVEARSGEIQGEQFF
>TRBV20-1|.|TRBJ2-1|.
TGCAGTGCTGTCCAACTCCAAGAGCAGTTCTTC
CSAVQLQEQFF
>TRBV6-2/TRBV6-3|TRBD1|TRBJ1-2|.
TGTGCCAGCAGTATCCGGGACAGGGTCTTCGGCTACACCTTC
CASSIRDRVFGYTF
>TRBV5-4|TRBD1|TRBJ1-1|.
TGTGCCAGCAGCCCGGGGACAGGGGGAGCTTTCTTT
CASSPGTGGAFF
>TRBV5-4|.|TRBJ2-7|.
TGTGCCAGCAGCTTGGAGGGAGGAAGGGAGCGTTACGAGCAGTACTTC
CASSLEGGRERYEQYF
>TRBV2|TRBD2|TRBJ2-7|.
TGTGCCAGCTGGAGAGGAGCGGGGTGGTTAGAGCAGTACTTC
CASWRGAGWLEQYF
>TRBV10-1|.|TRBJ2-2|.
TGCGCCAGCAGTGGAGGGCTCGCGAAGACCGGGGAGCTGTTTTTT
CASSGGLAKTGELFF
>TRBV6-1|TRBD2|TRBJ2-3|.
TGTGCCAGCAGTGAAGATTGGACTAGCGGGAGAGGTGTTCGGTATTTT
CASSEDWTSGRGVRYF
>TRBV6-5|.|TRBJ2-1|.
TGTGCCAGCAGTTATTCTTTTAGCTCCTACAATGAGCAGTTCTTC
CASSYSFSSYNEQFF
>TRBV6-5|.|TRBJ1-5|.
TGTGCCAGCAGTCCGGTGGTTAGCAATCAGCCCCAGCATTTT
CASSPVVSNQPQHF
>TRBV5-8|.|TRBJ2-1|.
TGTGCCAGCAGCTTAATCGGGGGAGTCAATGAGCAGTTCTTC
CASSLIGGVNEQFF
>TRBV4-1|.|TRBJ1-5|.
TGCGCCAGCAGCCAAGATCGGGTAAGCAGGGTCGGAGATAGCAATCAGCCCCAGCATTTT
CASSQDRVSRVGDSNQPQHF
>TRBV7-2|.|TRBJ2-7|.
TGTGCCAGCAGCTTAGAGCAGCAGCGGGCCCCCTACGAGCAGTACTTC
CASSLEQQRAPYEQYF
>TRBV10-3|.|TRBJ1-2|.
TGTGCCATCAGTCCTGACACCCAGGGTCTCGGTGGCTACACCTTC
CAISPDTQGLGGYTF
>TRBV28|TRBD1|TRBJ2-5|.
TGTGCCAGCAGTTGGGACAGGCTAGAAGAGACCCAGTACTTC
CASSWDRLEETQYF
>TRBV28|.|TRBJ1-5|once
TGTGCCAGCCACAGATCGAATCAGCCCCAGCATTTT
CASHRSNQPQHF
>TRBV5-1|.|TRBJ1-2|once
TGCGCCAGCAGCCGGAAGCAGGGAAACTATGGCTACACCTTC
CASSRKQGNYGYTF
>TRBV10-3|.|TRBJ2-3|.
TGTGCCATCAGTGAGGGCAGGGGATGGGAAGATACGCAGTATTTT
CAISEGRGWEDTQYF
>TRBV18|TRBD1|TRBJ2-7|once
TGTGCCAGCTCACAAGGGGACAGTTCCTACGAGCAGTACTTC
CASSQGDSSYEQYF
>TRBV7-9|TRBD2|TRBJ2-6|.
TGTGCCAGCACCACTCCGCTTAGCGGGAGTTCTGGGGCCAACGTCCTGACTTTC
CASTTPLSGSSGANVLTF
>TRBV6-6|TRBD1|TRBJ1-2|.
TGTGCCAGCCGGACAGGGGAGGACTATGGCTACACCTTC
CASRTGEDYGYTF
>TRBV18|TRBD1|TRBJ2-3|.
TGTGCCAGCTCACAGGGGACAGGGAACTTGGATACGCAGTATTTT
CASSQGTGNLDTQYF
>TRBV2|.|TRBJ1-6|.
TGTGCCAGCAGATCCAGGGGTCATAATTCACCCCTCCACTTT
CASRSRGHNSPLHF
>TRBV6-6|.|TRBJ1-2|.
TGTGCCAGCAGCCCTCGGGGCGGGGGCCTACATGGCTACACCTTC
CASSPRGGGLHGYTF
>TRBV2|TRBD2|TRBJ2-7|.
TGTGCCAGCAGTGATCCAGCGGGGGACTACGAGCAGTACTTC
CASSDPAGDYEQYF
>TRBV13|TRBD1|TRBJ2-7|.
TGTGCCAGCAGCTCGGGACAGGCCGCCTACGAGCAGTACTTC
CASSSGQAAYEQYF
>TRBV28|TRBD2|TRBJ2-7|.
TGTGCCAGCAGTTTATCTGGGGCGGGGGGCTCCTACGAGCAGTACTTC
CASSLSGAGGSYEQYF